Below are 15 T cell receptor beta chains sequenced from a single sample in a study of T cell responses to AZD1222 COVID-19 vaccine. Data came from immunoSEQ multiplex PCR; TCRdb stores just in-frame clones and leaves some out. The sample has 150,000 to 200,000 clones, roughly 88% seen once. Sequencing was performed on peripheral blood, taken 28 days after the second AZD1222 dose. These receptors came from an adult who received the AZD1222 COVID-19 vaccine.

The chain links TRBV3-1 (or the pseudogene TRBV3-2) to TRBJ2-1; D is possibly TRBD1 or TRBD2 (5 bases each). The CDR3 has 13 amino acids. V was trimmed by 6 bases and J by 9 bases, leaving 15 bases between them. Germline CDR1 and CDR2: LGHDT and YNNKEL (reference sequence). The CDR3 is CASRRSGGSEQFF. The DNA for the CDR3 is TGTGCCAGCAGACGAAGTGGGGGTTCTGAGCAGTTCTTC.

This sequence joins TRBV5-8 and TRBJ1-6; TRBD1 might be the D (5 bases). The germline V gene has CDR1 SGHTS and CDR2 YDEGEE. This CDR3 spans 16 amino acids. V was shortened by 1 base and J by 5 bases, with 13 bases between the two germline ends. Written as DNA, the CDR3 is TGTGCCAGCAGCTTGAGTTTCGGGACGGATAATTCACCCCTCCACTTT. It translates to CASSLSFGTDNSPLHF.

The rearrangement links TRBV3-1 (or the pseudogene TRBV3-2) to TRBJ2-7, with 7 bases aligning to TRBD2. Losses at the gene ends were 3 bases for V and 8 bases for J; bases not matched to a gene: 10. The germline CDR1 and CDR2 sequences are LGHDT and YNNKEL (reference sequence). This CDR3 contains 14 residues. The CDR3 DNA is TGTGCCAGCAGCCAGGGGACTACTCCCCGGAAGCAGTACTTC. The encoded protein is CASSQGTTPRKQYF.

This chain joins TRBV23-1 and TRBJ1-5; D unclear. TRBV23-1 is given ORF status, its function remaining uncertain. The CDR3 runs 14 residues. V lost 4 bases, J lost 3 bases, and 10 bases lay in between. The chain's CDR3 is CASSPQVLNQPQHF. DNA for the CDR3: TGCGCCAGCAGTCCGCAGGTCCTCAATCAGCCCCAGCATTTT.

The chain links TRBV15 to TRBJ1-1, with D unclear. The CDR3 runs 16 residues. Trimming removed 1 base at V and 3 bases at J, with 15 bases between. Germline CDR1 reads LNHNV; CDR2 reads YYDKDF (reference sequence). The DNA of the CDR3 is TGTGCCACCAGCAGAGGGGTGGGCGCGGGCCACACTGAAGCTTTCTTT. Translated: CATSRGVGAGHTEAFF.

This chain links TRBV11-1 with TRBJ2-3, with D perhaps TRBD2 (7 bases). V lost 3 bases and J lost 7, with 11 bases in between. CDR3 length: 13 amino acids. Per germline, CDR1 SGHAT and CDR2 FQDESV (reference sequence). CDR3 sequence reads: CASSFGGPNTQYF. CDR3 bases: TGTGCCAGCAGCTTCGGGGGGCCTAATACGCAGTATTTT. Looking up the rest from reference TRBV11-1 and TRBJ2-3 gives the full variable domain: EAEVAQSPRYKITEKSQAVAFWCDPISGHATLYWYRQILGQGPELLVQFQDESVVDDSQLPKDRFSAERLKGVDSTLKIQPAELGDSAMYLCASSFGGPNTQYFGPGTRLTVL.

This chain uses TRBV5-1 with TRBJ2-7; 7 nucleotides align to TRBD1. From germline, CDR1 is SGHRS and CDR2 YFSETQ. The CDR3 runs to 12 residues. The V segment lost 4 bases and the J segment 6 bases; nucleotides outside the gene matches: 4. CDR3 in amino acids: CASSQPGGEQYF. For the CDR3, the DNA is TGCGCCAGCAGCCAACCAGGGGGCGAGCAGTACTTC.

The V call is TRBV19, the J call TRBJ1-5; D is uncertain. The CDR3 has 17 residues. The V end lost 0 bases, the J end lost 0 bases, and 12 bases lay between the germline ends. CDR1 and CDR2 from the germline V gene are LNHDA and SQIVND (reference sequence). As DNA, the CDR3 is TGTGCCAGTAGTATAGACCGCAACCGGGGTAGCAATCAGCCCCAGCATTTT. This codes for CASSIDRNRGSNQPQHF.

V gene TRBV7-3 combines with J gene TRBJ2-5; weak D call: TRBD1 (5 bases). The CDR3 extends over 13 amino acids. Trimming cost V 5 bases and J 5 bases, with 12 bases left between them. Germline loops: CDR1 SGHTA, CDR2 FQGTGA. The DNA for the CDR3 is TGTGCCAGCAGCCGGCAGGGTGGGGAGACCCAGTACTTC. This sequence encodes CASSRQGGETQYF.

The chain couples TRBV7-2 to TRBJ1-5, with D possibly matching TRBD1 (6 bases). The germline V and J ends were trimmed by 6 bases and 3 bases, with 15 bases remaining between them. This CDR3 spans 15 amino acids. Germline values: CDR1 SGHTA, CDR2 FQGNSA. This chain's CDR3 is CASRLSRGLNQPQHF. In nucleotides, the CDR3 is TGTGCCAGCAGACTGAGCAGGGGCCTCAATCAGCCCCAGCATTTT.

The gene calls are TRBV5-1 and TRBJ1-2; 9 bases map to TRBD1. V dropped 0 bases and J dropped 8; count of bases not matched to a gene: 8. The CDR3 consists of 15 residues. Looked up from germline, CDR1 is SGHRS and CDR2 is YFSETQ. CDR3 residues: CASSLGGTGSRGYTF. The CDR3 coding sequence is TGCGCCAGCAGCTTGGGAGGGACAGGGTCTCGCGGCTACACCTTC.

V gene TRBV3-1 (or the pseudogene TRBV3-2) combines with J gene TRBJ1-2; no clear D gene. The CDR3 contains 13 residues. Trimming took 4 bases from V and 1 from J, leaving 7 bases between them. CDR1 LGHDT and CDR2 YNNKEL come from the germline V gene (reference sequence). The CDR3 here is CASSPSNNYGYTF. DNA for the CDR3: TGTGCCAGCAGCCCCAGCAATAACTATGGCTACACCTTC.

The rearrangement joins TRBV7-6 to TRBJ1-3; 9 nucleotides agree with TRBD1. The ends lost 6 bases at V and 5 bases at J; junction bases unmatched: 8. The CDR3 covers 15 residues. Per germline, CDR1 SGHVS and CDR2 FNYEAQ. CDR3 sequence reads: CASSPRTGERNTIYF. CDR3 nucleotide sequence: TGTGCCAGCAGTCCGAGGACAGGGGAACGAAACACCATATATTTT.

This chain links TRBV5-5 with TRBJ1-3, with TRBD1 as a possible D gene (6 bases). V was cut by 1 base and J by 4 bases, with 9 bases left in between. This CDR3 comprises 14 residues. Germline CDR1 SGHKS, CDR2 YYEKEE (reference sequence). CDR3 in amino acids: CASSLTGYGNTIYF. CDR3 sequence (DNA): TGTGCCAGCAGCTTGACAGGGTACGGAAACACCATATATTTT.

V gene TRBV21-1 combines with J gene TRBJ1-2; the table names TRBD1, a call not compared with the DNA. TRBV21-1 is an annotated pseudogene. CDR3 length: 11 amino acids. The CDR3 nucleotides read TGTGCCGGACCTAGACAGAGTGGCTACACCTTC. The encoded protein is CAGPRQSGYTF.